These 12 T cell receptor beta chains originate from one sample sequenced in a study of blood T cell repertoires in COVID-19. The repertoire was sequenced with immunoSEQ multiplex PCR; TCRdb's copy has only in-frame clones and lacks some. Of some 140,000 clones in the sample, almost 85% were seen once. The specimen was peripheral blood. These receptors came from a man in his sixties with acute or convalescent COVID-19.

A few counts support this clone. The chain carries TRBV5-4 and TRBJ1-1; D gene unclear. CDR3 length: 14 amino acids. Trimming stripped 0 bases from V and 5 bases from J, with 11 bases between. Germline CDR1 and CDR2: SGHNT and YYREEE (reference sequence). CDR3 nucleotides: TGTGCCAGCAGCTTGGGAGGAATTGGTACTGAAGCTTTCTTT. This encodes CASSLGGIGTEAFF.

The V call is TRBV6-6, the J call TRBJ1-5, with TRBD1 identical over 8 bases. CDR3 length: 14 residues. V was clipped by 2 bases and J by 6 bases; unmatched bases: 3. Germline-derived CDR1 and CDR2 are MNHNY and SVGAGI (reference sequence). The CDR3 DNA reads as TGTGCCAGCAGTTACGGACAGGGAAGTCAGCCCCAGCATTTT. Its translation is CASSYGQGSQPQHF.

The V gene is TRBV11-2, the J gene TRBJ2-7; 8 bases match TRBD1. Germline V CDR1 and CDR2: SGHAT, FQNNGV. The junction had 7 bases not matched to a gene; V was cut back by 1 base and J by 8 bases. The CDR3 loop spans 14 amino acids. In DNA, the CDR3 is TGTGCCAGCAGCTTAGTCGGACAGGGTTTAAAGCAGTACTTC. Amino acids: CASSLVGQGLKQYF. Supplemented by reference TRBV11-2 and TRBJ2-7, the full variable domain reads EAGVAQSPRYKIIEKRQSVAFWCNPISGHATLYWYQQILGQGPKLLIQFQNNGVVDDSQLPKDRFSAERLKGVDSTLKIQPAKLEDSAVYLCASSLVGQGLKQYFGPGTRLTVT.

In regard to this clone: This sample also contains other DNA sequences that code for the same CDR3. The V and J genes are TRBV7-8 and TRBJ2-3; no clear D. V was trimmed by 3 bases and J by 0 bases, leaving 13 bases between them. The CDR3 totals 16 residues. CDR1 and CDR2 (germline): SGHVS, FQNEAQ. The CDR3: CASSLVTGQSTDTQYF. In DNA, the CDR3 is TGTGCCAGCAGCTTGGTAACGGGTCAAAGCACAGATACGCAGTATTTT.

The rearrangement uses TRBV5-1 and TRBJ2-1; 7 nucleotides align to TRBD2. V shed 7 bases and J 0 bases; nucleotides not matched to a gene: 7. The CDR3 is 15 amino acids. Germline lookup yields CDR1 SGHRS and CDR2 YFSETQ. For the CDR3, the DNA is TGCGCCAGCGGCCTCGGCGGGAGCTCCTACAATGAGCAGTTCTTC. The encoded protein is CASGLGGSSYNEQFF.

The chain is built from TRBV5-1 and TRBJ2-7, with 7 bases lining up with TRBD1. CDR3 length: 15 amino acids. CDR1 and CDR2 (germline): SGHRS, YFSETQ. V was pared by 0 bases and J by 2 bases, with 5 bases of the junction left unmatched. For the CDR3, the DNA is TGCGCCAGCAGCTTGGACACTAGGGGGCCCTACGAGCAGTACTTC. It specifies CASSLDTRGPYEQYF.

The table lists this clone with a few counts. The chain links TRBV10-2 to TRBJ1-2, with D maybe TRBD1 (5 bases). Trimming stripped 0 bases from V and 6 bases from J, with 8 bases between. This CDR3 contains 13 residues. Germline CDR1 reads WSHSY; CDR2 reads SAAADI. The CDR3 here is CASSESLGHGYTF. The CDR3 DNA reads TGCGCCAGCAGTGAGTCATTGGGGCATGGCTACACCTTC.

The rearrangement links TRBV25-1 to TRBJ2-1, with 10 bases lining up with TRBD1. V lost 1 base and J lost 7; bases outside the gene matches: 10. CDR1 and CDR2 (germline): MGHDK, SYGVNS. CDR3 length: 17 amino acids. The CDR3 DNA reads TGTGCCAGCAGTGAATTTGCAGACAGGGGGCTGAGGAATGAGCAGTTCTTC. Residues: CASSEFADRGLRNEQFF.

V usage is TRBV7-3 and J usage is TRBJ2-3, with 8 bases identical to TRBD2. The junction had 4 bases not matched to a gene; V was cut back by 2 bases and J by 3 bases. Germline V gives CDR1 SGHTA, CDR2 FQGTGA. This CDR3 is 15 amino acids long. DNA of the CDR3: TGTGCCAGCAGCTTATCAGCGGGAGTTACAGATACGCAGTATTTT. Its protein product is CASSLSAGVTDTQYF.

V usage is TRBV29-1 and J usage is TRBJ1-2; D call uncertain. This CDR3 comprises 13 residues. V lost 6 bases to trimming and J lost 4 bases, with 15 bases between them. Looked up from germline, CDR1 is SQVTM and CDR2 is ANQGSEA. DNA for the CDR3: TGCAGCGTGGATACAGACCGTCCCTATGGCTACACCTTC. This codes for CSVDTDRPYGYTF.

This chain connects TRBV5-1 to TRBJ1-2; D might be TRBD1 (5 bases). This CDR3 comprises 14 residues. Germline CDR1 and CDR2: SGHRS and YFSETQ. Deletions cut 2 bases from V and 2 bases from J, with 10 bases between. The CDR3: CASSFSGGNYGYTF. The CDR3 DNA follows: TGCGCCAGCAGCTTCAGTGGGGGGAACTATGGCTACACCTTC.

The chain is built from TRBV5-1 and TRBJ2-7, with 12 bases matching TRBD1. Germline CDR1 reads SGHRS; CDR2 reads YFSETQ. Losses at the gene ends were 2 bases for V and 5 bases for J; bases not matched to a gene: 5. This CDR3 region has 15 residues. The CDR3 DNA follows: TGCGCCAGCAGCTTACGGGACAGGGGGCAAGACGAGCAGTACTTC. This encodes CASSLRDRGQDEQYF. Full variable domain (outside the CDR3, taken from reference TRBV5-1 and TRBJ2-7): KAGVTQTPRYLIKTRGQQVTLSCSPISGHRSVSWYQQTPGQGLQFLFEYFSETQRNKGNFPGRFSGRQFSNSRSEMNVSTLELGDSALYLCASSLRDRGQDEQYFGPGTRLTVT.